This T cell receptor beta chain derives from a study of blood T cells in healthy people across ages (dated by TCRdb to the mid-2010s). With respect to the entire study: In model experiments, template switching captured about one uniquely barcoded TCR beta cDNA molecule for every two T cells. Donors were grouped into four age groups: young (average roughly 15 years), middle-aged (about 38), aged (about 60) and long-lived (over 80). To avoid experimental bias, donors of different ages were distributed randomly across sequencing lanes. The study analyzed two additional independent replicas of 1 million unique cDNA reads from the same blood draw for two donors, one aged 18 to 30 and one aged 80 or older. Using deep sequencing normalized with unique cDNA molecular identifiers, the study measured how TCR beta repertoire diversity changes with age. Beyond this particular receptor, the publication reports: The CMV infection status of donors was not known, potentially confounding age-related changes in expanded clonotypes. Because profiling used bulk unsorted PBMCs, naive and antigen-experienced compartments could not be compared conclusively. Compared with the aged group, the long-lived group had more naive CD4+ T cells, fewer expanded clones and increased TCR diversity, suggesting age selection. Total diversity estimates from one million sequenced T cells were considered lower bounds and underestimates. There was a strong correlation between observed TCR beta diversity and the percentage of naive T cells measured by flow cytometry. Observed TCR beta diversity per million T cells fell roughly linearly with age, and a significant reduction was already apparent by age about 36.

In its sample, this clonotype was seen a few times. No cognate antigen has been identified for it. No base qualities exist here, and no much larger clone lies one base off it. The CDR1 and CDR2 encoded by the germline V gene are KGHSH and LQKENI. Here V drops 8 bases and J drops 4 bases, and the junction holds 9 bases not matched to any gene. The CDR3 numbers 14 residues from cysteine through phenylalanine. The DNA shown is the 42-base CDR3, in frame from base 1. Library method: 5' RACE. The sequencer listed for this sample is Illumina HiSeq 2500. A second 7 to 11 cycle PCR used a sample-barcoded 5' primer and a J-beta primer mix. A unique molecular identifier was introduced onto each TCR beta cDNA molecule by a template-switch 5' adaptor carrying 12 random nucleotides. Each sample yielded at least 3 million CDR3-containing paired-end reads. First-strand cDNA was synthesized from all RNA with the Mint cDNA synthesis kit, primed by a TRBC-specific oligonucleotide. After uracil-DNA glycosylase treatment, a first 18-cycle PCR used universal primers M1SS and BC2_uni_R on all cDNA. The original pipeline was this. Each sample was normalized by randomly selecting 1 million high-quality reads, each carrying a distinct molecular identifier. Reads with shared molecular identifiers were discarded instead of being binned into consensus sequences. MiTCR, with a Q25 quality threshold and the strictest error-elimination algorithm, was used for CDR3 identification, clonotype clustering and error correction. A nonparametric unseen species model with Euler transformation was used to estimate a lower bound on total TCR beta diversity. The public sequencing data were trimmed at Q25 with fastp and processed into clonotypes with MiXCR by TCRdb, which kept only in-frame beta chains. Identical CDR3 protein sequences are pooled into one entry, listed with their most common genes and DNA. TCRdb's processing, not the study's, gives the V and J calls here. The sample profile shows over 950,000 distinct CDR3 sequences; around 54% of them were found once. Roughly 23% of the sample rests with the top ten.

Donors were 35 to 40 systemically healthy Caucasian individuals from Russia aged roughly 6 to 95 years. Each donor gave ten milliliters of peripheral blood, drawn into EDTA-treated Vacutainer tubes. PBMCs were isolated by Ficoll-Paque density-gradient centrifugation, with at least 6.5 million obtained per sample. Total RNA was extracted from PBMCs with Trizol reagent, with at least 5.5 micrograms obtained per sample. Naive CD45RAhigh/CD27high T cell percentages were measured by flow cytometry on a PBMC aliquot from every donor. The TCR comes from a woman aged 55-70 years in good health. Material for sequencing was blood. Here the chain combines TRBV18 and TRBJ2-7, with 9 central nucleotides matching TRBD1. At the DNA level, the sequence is TGTGCCAGCGCCCAAACAGGGGGCTATTACGAGCAGTACTTC. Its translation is CASAQTGGYYEQYF.